Listed here are 23 T cell receptor beta chains from one sample, sequenced in a study of blood T cell repertoires in COVID-19. The method was immunoSEQ multiplex PCR; TCRdb's version includes in-frame clones alone and lacks a portion of them. Seen here are 250,000 to 350,000 clones, 65% to 90% observed once, and the top ten hold less than 11%. The sample comprised PBMCs or T cells enriched from blood (not recorded which). All receptors derive from a woman in her late teens or twenties who had recovered from COVID-19.

The table lists this clone with a count of one. The chain is built from TRBV6-5 and TRBJ2-5; the D gene is possibly TRBD2 (6 bases). The CDR3 consists of 14 residues. Germline CDR1 is MNHEY and CDR2 is SVGAGI. V was trimmed by 3 bases and J by 3 bases, leaving 11 bases between them. The chain's CDR3 is CASSYGGGKETQYF. CDR3 in DNA: TGTGCCAGCAGTTATGGGGGAGGTAAAGAGACCCAGTACTTC.

The rearrangement links TRBV12-5 to TRBJ2-7; D gene unclear. V lost 6 bases to trimming and J lost 3 bases, with 3 bases between them. Germline V gene lookup returns CDR1 LGHNT and CDR2 FRNRAP. CDR3 length: 10 amino acids. In nucleotides, the CDR3 is TGTGCTAGTGGCCTCTACGAGCAGTACTTC. Protein product: CASGLYEQYF.

DNA for the CDR3: TGTGCCAGCAGCACTAGTCCCCGGGAAATGAACTACGAGCAGTACTTC. It encodes CASSTSPREMNYEQYF. The J gene is TRBJ2-7, the V gene TRBV7-9; D may be TRBD2 (5 bases). Trimming pared 5 bases from V and 3 bases from J, leaving 20 bases between. Germline V CDR1 and CDR2: SEHNR, FQNEAQ (reference sequence). This CDR3 is built from 16 residues.

The V and J genes are TRBV5-1 and TRBJ2-5; D ambiguous. The CDR3 is made up of 14 amino acids. Trimming stripped 2 bases from V and 0 bases from J, with 8 bases between. CDR1 SGHRS and CDR2 YFSETQ come from the germline V gene. CDR3 protein: CASSFSRDQETQYF. The CDR3 nucleotides read TGCGCCAGCAGCTTCAGCCGGGACCAAGAGACCCAGTACTTC.

This clone was recorded a few times. This chain connects TRBV6-1 to TRBJ2-3, with 7 bases identical to TRBD2. CDR1 and CDR2 (germline): MNHNS, SASEGT. The CDR3 covers 15 residues. Trimming took 2 bases from V and 2 from J; bases not matched to a gene: 4. The CDR3 reads CASSESRDYTDTQYF. In DNA, the CDR3 is TGTGCCAGCAGTGAAAGCCGGGACTACACAGATACGCAGTATTTT.

The V and J genes are TRBV25-1 and TRBJ1-1; 7 positions agree with TRBD1. The CDR3 has 16 amino acids. The ends lost 6 bases at V and 1 base at J; junction bases unmatched: 11. From germline, CDR1 is MGHDK and CDR2 SYGVNS. CDR3: CASRPGQRYPNTEAFF. The CDR3 nucleotides read TGTGCCAGCAGACCGGGACAGCGCTACCCGAACACTGAAGCTTTCTTT.

About this clone itself: Other DNA sequences in this sample translate to the same CDR3. The V and J genes are TRBV18 and TRBJ1-1; 8 bases are a match to TRBD1. Trimming cost V 1 base and J 3 bases; bases outside gene matches: 4. Germline V gene sequence: CDR1 KGHSH, CDR2 LQKENI. The CDR3 spans 15 residues. CDR3 in DNA: TGTGCCAGCTCACCACGCACAGGGGGAGACACTGAAGCTTTCTTT. Amino acids: CASSPRTGGDTEAFF. Full variable domain (rest looked up from reference TRBV18 and TRBJ1-1): NAGVMQNPRHLVRRRGQEARLRCSPMKGHSHVYWYRQLPEEGLKFMVYLQKENIIDESGMPKERFSAEFPKEGPSILRIQQVVRGDSAAYFCASSPRTGGDTEAFFGQGTRLTVV.

J is TRBJ2-1 and V is TRBV4-2; TRBD2 aligns across 8 bases. The CDR3 spans 16 residues. CDR1 is LGHNA and CDR2 is YNFKEQ in the germline V gene. V dropped 4 bases and J dropped 3; count of bases not matched to a gene: 8. The CDR3 protein is CASSPWEREYYNEQFF. The CDR3 region has the DNA TGTGCCAGCAGCCCGTGGGAGCGGGAGTACTACAATGAGCAGTTCTTC.

The chain combines TRBV28 with TRBJ1-6, with TRBD1 as a possible D gene (5 bases). The CDR3 is 16 amino acids. Trimming took off 3 bases at V and 10 bases at J, with 19 bases between the two ends. The germline V gene has CDR1 MDHEN and CDR2 SYDVKM. The CDR3 protein is CASSFPSGISGSPLHF. The CDR3 region has the DNA TGTGCCAGCAGTTTCCCCTCTGGTATTTCAGGGTCACCCCTCCACTTT. Full variable domain (remainder filled in from reference TRBV28 and TRBJ1-6): DVKVTQSSRYLVKRTGEKVFLECVQDMDHENMFWYRQDPGLGLRLIYFSYDVKMKEKGDIPEGYSVSREKKERFSLILESASTNQTSMYLCASSFPSGISGSPLHFGNGTRLTVT.

The genes are TRBV27 and TRBJ1-2; perhaps TRBD1 as D (5 bases). Germline V gene sequence: CDR1 MNHEY, CDR2 SMNVEV (reference sequence). CDR3 size: 15 residues. Trimming shortened V by 6 bases and J by 0 bases, and 14 bases separated the two germline ends. CDR3 coding DNA: TGTGCCAGCAGGGTCGAAGGGGCGGCTAACTATGGCTACACCTTC. Translating gives CASRVEGAANYGYTF.

The chain has TRBV27 and TRBJ1-2, with 8 bases lining up with TRBD1. Looked up from germline, CDR1 is MNHEY and CDR2 is SMNVEV (reference sequence). This CDR3 has 13 residues. The V gene end was trimmed by 5 bases and the J gene end by 3 bases; junction bases not matched to a gene: 2. This CDR3 is CASSVTGDYGYTF. CDR3 bases: TGTGCCAGCAGTGTGACAGGGGACTATGGCTACACCTTC.

The gene calls are TRBV5-1 and TRBJ1-2, with 7 bases aligning to TRBD1. The V segment lost 6 bases and the J segment 2 bases; nucleotides outside the gene matches: 7. The CDR3 covers 14 residues. Germline assignment: CDR1 SGHRS and CDR2 YFSETQ. The CDR3 region is CASTSVTGNYGYTF. Written as DNA, the CDR3 is TGCGCCAGCACCTCGGTGACAGGGAACTATGGCTACACCTTC.

This clone has just a few counts. V usage is TRBV4-1 and J usage is TRBJ1-3; 10 bases agree with TRBD1. There are 16 residues in the CDR3. V shed 1 base, J shed 4 bases, and the junction held 4 bases outside the gene matches. CDR1 and CDR2 from the germline V gene are MGHRA and YSYEKL. The CDR3 nucleotides read TGCGCCAGCAGCCAAGGGCCGACAGGGGGCGGAAACACCATATATTTT. This codes for CASSQGPTGGGNTIYF.

This clone was found once. The rearrangement links TRBV27 to TRBJ1-1, with 7 bases lining up with TRBD1. CDR1 is MNHEY, CDR2 SMNVEV, per germline (reference sequence). The CDR3 contains 15 residues. The trim removed 4 bases at V and 4 bases at J, leaving 9 bases unmatched. DNA of the CDR3: TGTGCCAGCAGTTCCGTGACAGGGTGGGGCACTGAAGCTTTCTTT. Amino acids: CASSSVTGWGTEAFF.

The chain employs TRBV28 and TRBJ2-7; 8 bases map to TRBD1. Germline V CDR1 and CDR2: MDHEN, SYDVKM. Trimming at V came to 5 bases and at J to 3 bases, leaving 12 bases not matched to a gene. The CDR3 has 16 residues. CDR3 sequence reads: CASSALRQGTYYEQYF. CDR3 nucleotides: TGTGCCAGCAGTGCCCTAAGACAGGGGACCTACTACGAGCAGTACTTC.

The chain combines TRBV5-1 with TRBJ1-1; perhaps TRBD1 as D (5 bases). V shed 4 bases and J shed 0 bases, with 13 bases lying between them. The CDR3 contains 15 residues. Germline V gene data show CDR1 as SGHRS and CDR2 as YFSETQ. In DNA, the CDR3 is TGCGCCAGCAGCCCGACGGCGGGGCTGAACACTGAAGCTTTCTTT. It encodes CASSPTAGLNTEAFF.

This clone was seen a single time. J is TRBJ1-1 and V is TRBV4-1, with TRBD1 matching 9 bases. The CDR3 is 14 amino acids. In germline, CDR1 is MGHRA, CDR2 YSYEKL. Unmatched junction bases numbered 8, after V lost 1 base and J lost 11 bases. CDR3 nucleotides: TGCGCCAGCAGCCAAGTCCGACAGGGGGGGGAGGCTTTCTTT. Translating it yields CASSQVRQGGEAFF.

The chain carries TRBV5-8 and TRBJ1-1; weak D call: TRBD1 (5 bases). The CDR3 covers 15 residues. The germline V gene has CDR1 SGHTS and CDR2 YDEGEE. With 0 bases removed from V and 1 base from J, the gap between germline ends came to 10 bases. CDR3 sequence: CASSLANGGNTEAFF. CDR3 DNA: TGTGCCAGCAGCTTGGCGAACGGGGGGAACACTGAAGCTTTCTTT.

The V gene is TRBV5-1, the J gene TRBJ1-1; D call uncertain. V dropped 3 bases and J dropped 2 bases, with 8 bases sitting between them. Germline loops: CDR1 SGHRS, CDR2 YFSETQ. The CDR3 loop spans 13 amino acids. The CDR3 protein is CASSYTPNTEAFF. The CDR3 DNA follows: TGCGCCAGCAGCTATACTCCAAACACTGAAGCTTTCTTT.

The chain couples TRBV15 to TRBJ2-4; 8 bases agree with TRBD1. Germline V gives CDR1 LNHNV, CDR2 YYDKDF (reference sequence). The V segment lost 0 bases and the J segment 1 base; nucleotides outside the gene matches: 5. This CDR3 is built from 17 residues. CDR3 sequence: CATSRDLAGGAKNIQYF. The CDR3 DNA is TGTGCCACCAGCAGAGATCTGGCAGGGGGCGCCAAAAACATTCAGTACTTC.

The rearrangement joins TRBV30 to TRBJ2-3; 7 bases line up with TRBD2. The CDR3 is made up of 17 amino acids. Losses at the gene ends were 0 bases for V and 8 bases for J; bases not matched to a gene: 17. Germline lookup yields CDR1 GTSNPN and CDR2 SVGIG (reference sequence). In DNA form, the CDR3 reads TGTGCCTGGAGTGTCGTTCTGGGGGGAGGGAGTTGGTCTACGCAGTATTTT. Encoded protein: CAWSVVLGGGSWSTQYF. Complete variable domain (other parts from reference TRBV30 and TRBJ2-3): SQTIHQWPATLVQPVGSPLSLECTVEGTSNPNLYWYRQAAGRGLQLLFYSVGIGQISSEVPQNLSASRPQDRQFILSSKKLLLSDSGFYLCAWSVVLGGGSWSTQYFGPGTRLTVL.

The chain has TRBV28 and TRBJ2-1; TRBD2 matches 11 bases. V lost 4 bases, J lost 7 bases, and 9 bases stayed unmatched. The length of the CDR3 is 16 residues. Per the germline V gene, CDR1 is MDHEN and CDR2 is SYDVKM. Here the CDR3 reads CASSSTSGRMGNEQFF. Written as DNA, the CDR3 is TGTGCCAGCAGTTCAACTAGCGGGAGAATGGGGAATGAGCAGTTCTTC. Complete variable domain (other parts from reference TRBV28 and TRBJ2-1): DVKVTQSSRYLVKRTGEKVFLECVQDMDHENMFWYRQDPGLGLRLIYFSYDVKMKEKGDIPEGYSVSREKKERFSLILESASTNQTSMYLCASSSTSGRMGNEQFFGPGTRLTVL.

In its sample, this clone was seen a few times. V usage is TRBV2 and J usage is TRBJ1-2; 7 nucleotides match TRBD1. J gave up 1 base and V 7 bases, and 6 bases lay outside the gene matches. The CDR3 is made up of 14 amino acids. CDR1 and CDR2 (germline): SNHLY, FYNNEI. CDR3 sequence: CASINDRDNYGYTF. The CDR3 DNA sequence: TGTGCCAGCATTAACGACAGGGATAACTATGGCTACACCTTC.